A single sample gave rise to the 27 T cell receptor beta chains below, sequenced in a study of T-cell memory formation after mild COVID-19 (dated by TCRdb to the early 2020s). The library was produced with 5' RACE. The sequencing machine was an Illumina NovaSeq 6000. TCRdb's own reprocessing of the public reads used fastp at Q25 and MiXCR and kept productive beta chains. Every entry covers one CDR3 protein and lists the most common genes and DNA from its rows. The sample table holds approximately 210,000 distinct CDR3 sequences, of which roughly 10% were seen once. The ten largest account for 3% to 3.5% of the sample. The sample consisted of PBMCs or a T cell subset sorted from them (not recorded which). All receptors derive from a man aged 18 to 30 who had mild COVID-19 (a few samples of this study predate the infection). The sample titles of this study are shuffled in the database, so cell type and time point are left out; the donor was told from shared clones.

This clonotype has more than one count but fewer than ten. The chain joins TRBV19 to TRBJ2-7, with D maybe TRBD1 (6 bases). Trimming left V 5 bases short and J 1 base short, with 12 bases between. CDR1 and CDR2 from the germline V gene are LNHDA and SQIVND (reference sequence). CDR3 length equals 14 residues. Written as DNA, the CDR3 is TGTGCCAGTAGTCCTTGGGACACATCCTACGAGCAGTACTTC. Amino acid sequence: CASSPWDTSYEQYF.

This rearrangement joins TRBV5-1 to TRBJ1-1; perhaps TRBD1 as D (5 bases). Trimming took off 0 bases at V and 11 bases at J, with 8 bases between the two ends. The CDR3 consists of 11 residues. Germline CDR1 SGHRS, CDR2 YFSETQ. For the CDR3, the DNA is TGCGCCAGCAGCTTGGAAGGGGACGCTTTCTTT. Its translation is CASSLEGDAFF.

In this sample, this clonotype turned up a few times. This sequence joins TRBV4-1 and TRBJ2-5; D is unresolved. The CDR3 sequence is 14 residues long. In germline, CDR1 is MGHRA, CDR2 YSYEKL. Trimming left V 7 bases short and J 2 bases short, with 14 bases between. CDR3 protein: CASKTGDRQETQYF. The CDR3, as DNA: TGCGCCAGCAAGACTGGGGATAGGCAAGAGACCCAGTACTTC.

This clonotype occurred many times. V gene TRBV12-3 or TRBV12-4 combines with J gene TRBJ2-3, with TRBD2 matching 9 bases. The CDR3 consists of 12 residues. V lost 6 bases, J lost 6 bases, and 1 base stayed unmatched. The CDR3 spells CASRRGGDTQYF. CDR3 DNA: TGTGCCAGCAGGCGGGGGGGCGATACGCAGTATTTT.

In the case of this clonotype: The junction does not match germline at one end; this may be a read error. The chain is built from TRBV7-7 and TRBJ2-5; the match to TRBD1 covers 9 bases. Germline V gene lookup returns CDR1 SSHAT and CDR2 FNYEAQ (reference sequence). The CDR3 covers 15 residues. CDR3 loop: CASSSGQGGQETQYF. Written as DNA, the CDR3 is TGTGCTAGCAGCTCGGGACAGGGAGGCCAAGAGACCCAGTACTTC.

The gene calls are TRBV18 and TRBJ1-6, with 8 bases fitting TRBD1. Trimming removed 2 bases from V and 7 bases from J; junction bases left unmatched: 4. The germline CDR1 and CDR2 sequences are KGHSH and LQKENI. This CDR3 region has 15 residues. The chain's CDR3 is CASSPGGQENSPLHF. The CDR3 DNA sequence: TGTGCCAGCTCACCAGGGGGACAGGAAAATTCACCCCTCCACTTT. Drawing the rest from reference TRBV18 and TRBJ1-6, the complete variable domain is NAGVMQNPRHLVRRRGQEARLRCSPMKGHSHVYWYRQLPEEGLKFMVYLQKENIIDESGMPKERFSAEFPKEGPSILRIQQVVRGDSAAYFCASSPGGQENSPLHFGNGTRLTVT.

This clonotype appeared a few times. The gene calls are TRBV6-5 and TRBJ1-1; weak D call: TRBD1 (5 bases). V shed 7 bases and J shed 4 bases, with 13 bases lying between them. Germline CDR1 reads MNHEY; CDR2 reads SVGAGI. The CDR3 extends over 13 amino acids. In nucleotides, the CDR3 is TGTGCCAGCACCGAACAGAGGGGCACTGAAGCTTTCTTT. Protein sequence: CASTEQRGTEAFF.

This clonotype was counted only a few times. The CDR3 sequence is CSASQTSGGAFQSGEQFF. The CDR3 DNA reads TGCAGTGCTAGCCAGACTAGCGGGGGGGCGTTTCAATCTGGTGAGCAGTTCTTC. This chain joins TRBV20-1 and TRBJ2-1, with 14 bases identical to TRBD2. The CDR3 loop spans 18 amino acids. V shed 3 bases, J shed 9 bases, and the junction held 16 bases outside the gene matches. Germline V gene data show CDR1 as DFQATT and CDR2 as SNEGSKA (reference sequence).

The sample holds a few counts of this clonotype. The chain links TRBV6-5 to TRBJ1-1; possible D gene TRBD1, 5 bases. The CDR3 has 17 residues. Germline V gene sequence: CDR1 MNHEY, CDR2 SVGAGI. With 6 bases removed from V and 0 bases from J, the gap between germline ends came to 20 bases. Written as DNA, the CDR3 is TGTGCCAGCAGGAATATACCCGGCGGGGGAGTGAACACTGAAGCTTTCTTT. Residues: CASRNIPGGGVNTEAFF.

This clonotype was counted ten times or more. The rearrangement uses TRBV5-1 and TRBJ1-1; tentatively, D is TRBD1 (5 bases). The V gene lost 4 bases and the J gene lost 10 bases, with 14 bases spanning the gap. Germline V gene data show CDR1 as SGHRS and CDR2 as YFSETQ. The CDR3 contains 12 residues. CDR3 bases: TGCGCCAGCAGCGATCCAGGGAAGGCAGCTTTCTTT. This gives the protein CASSDPGKAAFF.

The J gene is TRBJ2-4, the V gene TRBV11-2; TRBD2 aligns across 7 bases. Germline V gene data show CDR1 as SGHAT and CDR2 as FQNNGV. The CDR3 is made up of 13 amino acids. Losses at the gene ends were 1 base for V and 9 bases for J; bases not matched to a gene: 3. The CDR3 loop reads CASSLGQRGIQYF. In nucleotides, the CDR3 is TGTGCCAGCAGCTTAGGACAGCGGGGCATTCAGTACTTC.

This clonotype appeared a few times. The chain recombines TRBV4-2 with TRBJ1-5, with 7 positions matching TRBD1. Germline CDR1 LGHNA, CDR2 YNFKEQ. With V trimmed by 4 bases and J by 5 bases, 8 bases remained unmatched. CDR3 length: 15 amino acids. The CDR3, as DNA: TGTGCCAGCAGCCGGGGAGGGACAGCTTATCAGCCCCAGCATTTT. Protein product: CASSRGGTAYQPQHF.

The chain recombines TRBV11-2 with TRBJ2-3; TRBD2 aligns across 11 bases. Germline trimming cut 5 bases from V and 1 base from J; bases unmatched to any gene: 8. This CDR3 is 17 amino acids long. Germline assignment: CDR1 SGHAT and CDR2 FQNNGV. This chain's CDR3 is CASSVALLAGGTDTQYF. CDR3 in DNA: TGTGCCAGCAGCGTAGCCCTACTAGCGGGGGGCACAGATACGCAGTATTTT.

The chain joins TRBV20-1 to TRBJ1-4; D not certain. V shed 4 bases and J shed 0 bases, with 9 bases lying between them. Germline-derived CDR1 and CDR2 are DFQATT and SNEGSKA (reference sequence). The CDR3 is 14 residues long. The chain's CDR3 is CSAIGGTTNEKLFF. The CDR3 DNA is TGCAGTGCTATCGGCGGCACAACTAATGAAAAACTGTTTTTT.

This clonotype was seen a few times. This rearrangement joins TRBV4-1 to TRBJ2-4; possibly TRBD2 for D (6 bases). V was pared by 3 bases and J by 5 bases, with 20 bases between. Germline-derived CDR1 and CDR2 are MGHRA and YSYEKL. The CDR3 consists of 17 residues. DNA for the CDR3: TGCGCCAGCAGCCAGAGGGGTTGGGGGGTCAGCGAAAACATTCAGTACTTC. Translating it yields CASSQRGWGVSENIQYF.

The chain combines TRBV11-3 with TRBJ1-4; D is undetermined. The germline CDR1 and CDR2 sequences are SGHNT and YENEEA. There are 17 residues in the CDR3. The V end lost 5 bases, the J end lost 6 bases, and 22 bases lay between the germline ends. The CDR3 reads CASSPKSEGMEDEKLFF. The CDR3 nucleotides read TGTGCCAGCAGCCCGAAATCAGAGGGCATGGAGGATGAAAAACTGTTTTTT.

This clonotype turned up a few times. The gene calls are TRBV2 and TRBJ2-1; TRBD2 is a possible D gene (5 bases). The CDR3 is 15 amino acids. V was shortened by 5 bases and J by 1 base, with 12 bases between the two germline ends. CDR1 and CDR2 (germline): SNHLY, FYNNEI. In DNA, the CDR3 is TGTGCCAGCAGTCCCTTCGAGGGTTCCTACAATGAGCAGTTCTTC. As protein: CASSPFEGSYNEQFF.

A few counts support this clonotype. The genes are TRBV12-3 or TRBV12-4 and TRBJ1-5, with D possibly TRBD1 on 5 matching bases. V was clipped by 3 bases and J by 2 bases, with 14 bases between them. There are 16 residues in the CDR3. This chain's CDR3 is CASSLMAGIGNQPQHF. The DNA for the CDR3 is TGTGCCAGCAGTTTGATGGCAGGGATTGGCAATCAGCCCCAGCATTTT.

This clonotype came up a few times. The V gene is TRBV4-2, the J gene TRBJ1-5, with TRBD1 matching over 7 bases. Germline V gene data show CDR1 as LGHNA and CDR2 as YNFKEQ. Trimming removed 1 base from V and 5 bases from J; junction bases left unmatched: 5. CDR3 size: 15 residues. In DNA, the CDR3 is TGTGCCAGCAGCCAAGGCGTAACAGGGGATCAGCCCCAGCATTTT. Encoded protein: CASSQGVTGDQPQHF.

The CDR3 is CASSLGVHADTQYF. The CDR3 DNA reads as TGTGCCAGCAGCTTAGGGGTGCACGCAGATACGCAGTATTTT. This chain uses TRBV7-2 with TRBJ2-3; D is unclear. The V gene's germline CDR1 is SGHTA and CDR2 FQGNSA. Trimming removed 1 base from V and 4 bases from J, with 9 bases in between. The CDR3 contains 14 residues.

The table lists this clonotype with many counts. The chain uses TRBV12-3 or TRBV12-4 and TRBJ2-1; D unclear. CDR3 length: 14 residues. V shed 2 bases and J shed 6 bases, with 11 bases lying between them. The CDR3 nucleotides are TGTGCCAGCAGTTTAAATCCCAACTTCAATGAGCAGTTCTTC. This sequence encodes CASSLNPNFNEQFF.

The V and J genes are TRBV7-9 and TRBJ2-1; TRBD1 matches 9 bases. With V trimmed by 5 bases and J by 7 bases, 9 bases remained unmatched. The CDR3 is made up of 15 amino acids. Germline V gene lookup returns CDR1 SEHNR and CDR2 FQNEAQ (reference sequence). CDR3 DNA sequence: TGTGCCAGCAGCCTTAGCCGGGACAGGGAGAATGAGCAGTTCTTC. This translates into CASSLSRDRENEQFF.

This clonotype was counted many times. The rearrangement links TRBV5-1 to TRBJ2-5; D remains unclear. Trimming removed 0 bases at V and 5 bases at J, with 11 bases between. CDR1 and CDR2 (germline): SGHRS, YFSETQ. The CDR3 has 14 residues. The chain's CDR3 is CASSLGGDGETQYF. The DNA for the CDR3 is TGCGCCAGCAGCTTGGGCGGCGACGGGGAGACCCAGTACTTC.

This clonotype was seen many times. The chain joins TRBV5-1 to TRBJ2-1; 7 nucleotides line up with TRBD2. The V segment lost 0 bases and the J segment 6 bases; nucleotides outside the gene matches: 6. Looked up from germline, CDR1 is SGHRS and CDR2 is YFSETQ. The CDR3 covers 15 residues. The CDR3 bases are TGCGCCAGCAGCTTGGTGGCGGGGAGGGGCAATGAGCAGTTCTTC. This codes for CASSLVAGRGNEQFF.

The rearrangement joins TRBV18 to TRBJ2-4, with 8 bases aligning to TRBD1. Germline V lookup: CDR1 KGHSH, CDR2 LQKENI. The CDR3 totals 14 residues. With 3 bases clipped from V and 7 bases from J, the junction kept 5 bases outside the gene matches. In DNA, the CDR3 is TGTGCCAGCTCACCTGGGACAGGACGTAACATTCAGTACTTC. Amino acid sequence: CASSPGTGRNIQYF.

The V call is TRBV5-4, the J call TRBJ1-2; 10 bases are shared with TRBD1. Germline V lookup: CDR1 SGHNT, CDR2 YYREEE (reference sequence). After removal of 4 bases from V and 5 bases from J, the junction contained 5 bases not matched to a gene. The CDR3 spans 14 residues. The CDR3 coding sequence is TGTGCCAGCAGCCGGGACAGGGGACCTTATGGCTACACCTTC. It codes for CASSRDRGPYGYTF.

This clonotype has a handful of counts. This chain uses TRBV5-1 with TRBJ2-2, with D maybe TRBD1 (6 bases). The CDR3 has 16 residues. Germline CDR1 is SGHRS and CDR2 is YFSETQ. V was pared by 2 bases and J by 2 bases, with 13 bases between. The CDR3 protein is CASSFLDRQNTGELFF. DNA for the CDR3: TGCGCCAGCAGCTTCCTTGACAGGCAAAACACCGGGGAGCTGTTTTTT.